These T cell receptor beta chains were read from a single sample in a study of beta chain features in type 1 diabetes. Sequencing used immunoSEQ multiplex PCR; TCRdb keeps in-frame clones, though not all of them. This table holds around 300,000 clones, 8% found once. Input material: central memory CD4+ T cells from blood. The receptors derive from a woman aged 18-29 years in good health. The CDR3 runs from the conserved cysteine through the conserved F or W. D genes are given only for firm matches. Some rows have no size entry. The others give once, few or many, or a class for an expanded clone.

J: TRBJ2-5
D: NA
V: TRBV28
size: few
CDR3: CASSLFSSGGSRKTQYF
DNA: TGTGCCAGCAGTTTATTTAGTTCAGGGGGGTCGAGGAAGACCCAGTACTTC

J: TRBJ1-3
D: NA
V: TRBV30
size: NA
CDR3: CAWSPTDTSGNTIYF
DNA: TGTGCCTGGAGCCCAACAGATACTTCTGGAAACACCATATATTTT

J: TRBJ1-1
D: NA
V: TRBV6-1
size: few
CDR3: CASSDGRTPPNTEAFF
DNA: TGTGCCAGCAGTGACGGCAGAACTCCACCGAACACTGAAGCTTTCTTT

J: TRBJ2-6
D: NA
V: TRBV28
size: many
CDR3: CAAGANVLTF
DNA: TGTGCCGCTGGGGCCAACGTCCTGACTTTC

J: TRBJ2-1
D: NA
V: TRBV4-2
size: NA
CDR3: CASSQVQAIVYNEQFF
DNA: TGTGCCAGCAGCCAAGTCCAAGCGATAGTCTACAATGAGCAGTTCTTC

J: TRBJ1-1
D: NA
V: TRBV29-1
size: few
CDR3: CSHTRTVALNTEAFF
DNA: TGCAGCCACACTCGTACAGTGGCCTTGAACACTGAAGCTTTCTTT

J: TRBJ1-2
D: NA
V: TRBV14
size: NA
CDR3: CASSQESGPRAVYGYTF
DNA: TGTGCCAGCAGCCAAGAGTCGGGCCCCCGAGCGGTCTATGGCTACACCTTC

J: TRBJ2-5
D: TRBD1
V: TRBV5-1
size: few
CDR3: CASSLAGTGEETQYF
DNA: TGCGCCAGCAGCTTGGCGGGGACAGGGGAAGAGACCCAGTACTTC

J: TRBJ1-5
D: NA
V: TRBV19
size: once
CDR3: CASSIERTVNQPQHF
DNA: TGTGCCAGTAGTATCGAACGGACAGTCAATCAGCCCCAGCATTTT

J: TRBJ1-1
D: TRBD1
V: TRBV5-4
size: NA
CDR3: CASSMGTVLNTEAFF
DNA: TGTGCCAGCAGCATGGGGACAGTTCTGAACACTGAAGCTTTCTTT

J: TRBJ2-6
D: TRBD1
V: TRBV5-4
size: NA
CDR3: CASSSGQGDSGANVLTF
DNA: TGTGCCAGCAGCTCCGGACAGGGGGACTCTGGGGCCAACGTCCTGACTTTC

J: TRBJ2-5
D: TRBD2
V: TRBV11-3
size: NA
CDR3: CASSLLLAGMGGQETQYF
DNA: TGTGCCAGCAGCTTGCTACTAGCGGGGATGGGGGGCCAAGAGACCCAGTACTTC

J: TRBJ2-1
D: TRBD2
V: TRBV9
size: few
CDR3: CASSVGSGSEQFF
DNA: TGTGCCAGCAGCGTAGGTAGCGGGAGTGAGCAGTTCTTC

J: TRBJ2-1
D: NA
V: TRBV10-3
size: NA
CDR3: CAISESQSRPQQFF
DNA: TGTGCCATCAGTGAGTCCCAGTCTCGCCCGCAGCAGTTCTTC

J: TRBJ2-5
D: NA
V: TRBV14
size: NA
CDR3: CASSQGVRTAVVQYF
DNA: TGTGCCAGCAGCCAGGGGGTCCGGACAGCCGTCGTGCAGTACTTC

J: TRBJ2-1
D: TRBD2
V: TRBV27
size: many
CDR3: CASGPGLAGAEQFF
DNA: TGTGCCAGCGGCCCGGGACTAGCGGGGGCCGAGCAGTTCTTC

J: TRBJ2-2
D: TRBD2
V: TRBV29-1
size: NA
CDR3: CSGWETSGGLTGELFF
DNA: TGCAGCGGGTGGGAGACGAGCGGGGGGCTCACCGGGGAGCTGTTTTTT

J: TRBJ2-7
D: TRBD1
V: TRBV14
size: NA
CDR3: CASSQSRDRLGEQYF
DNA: TGTGCCAGCAGCCAAAGTCGGGACAGACTTGGGGAGCAGTACTTC

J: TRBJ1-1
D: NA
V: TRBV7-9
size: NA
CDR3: CASSLQDYTEAFF
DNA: TGTGCCAGCAGCCTACAGGACTACACTGAAGCTTTCTTT

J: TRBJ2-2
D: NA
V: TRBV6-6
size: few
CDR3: CASSYSAEPNTGELFF
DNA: TGTGCCAGCAGTTACTCAGCTGAACCGAACACCGGGGAGCTGTTTTTT

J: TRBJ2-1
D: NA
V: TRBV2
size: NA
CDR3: CASSDPGAKNNNEQFF
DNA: TGTGCCAGCAGTGACCCAGGGGCCAAAAATAACAATGAGCAGTTCTTC

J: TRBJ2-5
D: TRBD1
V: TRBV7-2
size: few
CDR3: CASSYRTGMEETQYF
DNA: TGTGCCAGCAGCTATCGGACAGGGATGGAGGAGACCCAGTACTTC

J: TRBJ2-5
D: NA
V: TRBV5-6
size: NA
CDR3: CASSLTGETQYF
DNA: TGTGCCAGCAGCTTGACCGGGGAGACCCAGTACTTC

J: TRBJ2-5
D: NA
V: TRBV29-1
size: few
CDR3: CSASLWDGKETQYF
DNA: TGCAGCGCTTCCCTTTGGGACGGGAAAGAGACCCAGTACTTC

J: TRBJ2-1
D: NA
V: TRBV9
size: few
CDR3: CASSVGSVPYNEQFF
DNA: TGTGCCAGCAGCGTGGGTAGCGTCCCCTACAATGAGCAGTTCTTC

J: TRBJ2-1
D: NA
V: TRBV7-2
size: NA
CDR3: CASSLGQTYNEQFF
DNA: TGTGCCAGCAGCTTAGGTCAGACCTACAATGAGCAGTTCTTC

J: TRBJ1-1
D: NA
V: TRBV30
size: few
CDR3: CAWRYQIMNTEAFF
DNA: TGTGCCTGGAGATACCAAATAATGAACACTGAAGCTTTCTTT

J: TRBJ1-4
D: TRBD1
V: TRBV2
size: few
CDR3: CASSGQGYEKLFF
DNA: TGTGCCAGCAGTGGACAGGGATATGAAAAACTGTTTTTT

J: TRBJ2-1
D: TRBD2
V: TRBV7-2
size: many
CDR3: CASSLALAGNEQFF
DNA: TGTGCCAGCAGCTTAGCACTAGCGGGCAATGAGCAGTTCTTC

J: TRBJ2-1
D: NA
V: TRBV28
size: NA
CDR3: CASRGGDSSSYNEQFF
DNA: TGTGCCAGCAGGGGGGGAGACAGCAGCTCCTACAATGAGCAGTTCTTC

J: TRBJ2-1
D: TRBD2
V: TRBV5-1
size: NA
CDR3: CASSSVAGGGSEQFF
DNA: TGCGCCAGCAGCTCCGTAGCGGGGGGAGGCAGTGAGCAGTTCTTC

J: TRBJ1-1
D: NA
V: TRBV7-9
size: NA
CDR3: CASSLATQGGSFF
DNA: TGTGCCAGCAGCTTAGCGACACAGGGAGGATCTTTCTTT

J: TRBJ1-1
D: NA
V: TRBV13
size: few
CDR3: CASNQGARVSNTEAFF
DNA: TGTGCCAGCAACCAGGGAGCAAGGGTATCGAACACTGAAGCTTTCTTT

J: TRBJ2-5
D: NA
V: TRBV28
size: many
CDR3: CASLGGLETQYF
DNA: TGTGCCAGCCTCGGAGGGTTAGAGACCCAGTACTTC

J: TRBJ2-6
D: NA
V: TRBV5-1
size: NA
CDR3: CASSFSGSGANVLTF
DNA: TGCGCCAGCAGCTTTAGCGGCTCTGGGGCCAACGTCCTGACTTTC

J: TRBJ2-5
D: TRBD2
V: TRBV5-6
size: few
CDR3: CASSLGTSQYF
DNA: TGTGCCAGCAGCCTGGGGACTAGCCAGTACTTC

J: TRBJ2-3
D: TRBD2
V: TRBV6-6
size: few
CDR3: CASGLSGRADTQYF
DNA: TGTGCCAGCGGACTGAGCGGGAGGGCAGATACGCAGTATTTT

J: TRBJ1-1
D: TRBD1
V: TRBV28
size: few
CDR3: CASSSAQGDTEAFF
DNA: TGTGCCAGCAGTTCCGCCCAGGGGGACACTGAAGCTTTCTTT

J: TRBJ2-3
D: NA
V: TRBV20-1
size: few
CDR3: CSAVFTDTQYF
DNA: TGCAGTGCGGTTTTCACAGATACGCAGTATTTT

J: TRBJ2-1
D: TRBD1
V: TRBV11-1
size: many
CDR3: CASSSSGTDYNEQFF
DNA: TGTGCCAGCAGCTCGTCCGGGACAGATTACAATGAGCAGTTCTTC

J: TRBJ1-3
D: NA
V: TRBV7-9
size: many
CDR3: CASSIDRRGNTIYF
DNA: TGTGCCAGCAGCATTGACAGGAGAGGAAACACCATATATTTT

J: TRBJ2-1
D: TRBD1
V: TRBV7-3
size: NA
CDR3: CASSLRQGADEQFF
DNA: TGTGCCAGCAGCTTACGGCAGGGGGCCGATGAGCAGTTCTTC

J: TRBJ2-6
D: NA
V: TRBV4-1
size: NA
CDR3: CASSHPARGAGANVLTF
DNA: TGCGCCAGCAGCCACCCCGCGAGGGGGGCTGGGGCCAACGTCCTGACTTTC

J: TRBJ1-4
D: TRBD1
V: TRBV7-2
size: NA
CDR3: CASSFYRGHEKLFF
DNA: TGTGCCAGCAGCTTTTACAGGGGACATGAAAAACTGTTTTTT

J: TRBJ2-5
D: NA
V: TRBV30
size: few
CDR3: CAWSVGGFEETQYF
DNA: TGTGCCTGGAGTGTAGGGGGTTTCGAAGAGACCCAGTACTTC

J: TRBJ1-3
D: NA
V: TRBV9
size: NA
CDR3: CASSQSTSGNTIYF
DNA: TGTGCCAGCAGCCAATCGACCTCAGGAAACACCATATATTTT

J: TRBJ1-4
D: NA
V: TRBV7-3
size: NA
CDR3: CASSLGTGEKLFF
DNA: TGTGCCAGCAGCTTAGGGACGGGTGAAAAACTGTTTTTT

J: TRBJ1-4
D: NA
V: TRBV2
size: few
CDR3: CASSGRRGVWEKLFF
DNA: TGTGCCAGCAGTGGACGGCGGGGTGTCTGGGAAAAACTGTTTTTT

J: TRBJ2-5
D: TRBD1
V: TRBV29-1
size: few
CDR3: CSARGGGTETQYF
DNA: TGCAGCGCTCGAGGGGGCGGAACGGAGACCCAGTACTTC

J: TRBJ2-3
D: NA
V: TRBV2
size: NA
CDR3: CASSDLTDTQYF
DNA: TGTGCCAGCAGCGACTTGACAGATACGCAGTATTTT

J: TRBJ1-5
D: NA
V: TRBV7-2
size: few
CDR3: CASSLGGYGGQPQHF
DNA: TGTGCCAGCAGCTTAGGGGGCTACGGAGGGCAGCCCCAGCATTTT

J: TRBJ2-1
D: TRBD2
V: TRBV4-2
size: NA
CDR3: CASSQPRTSGSNEQFF
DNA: TGTGCCAGCAGCCAACCGCGGACTAGCGGGAGCAATGAGCAGTTCTTC

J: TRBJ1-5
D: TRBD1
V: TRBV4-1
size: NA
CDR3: CASSQAERQGENQPQHF
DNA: TGCGCCAGCAGCCAGGCGGAAAGACAGGGCGAGAATCAGCCCCAGCATTTT

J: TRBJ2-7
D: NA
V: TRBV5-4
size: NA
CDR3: CASSLATATYEQYF
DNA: TGTGCCAGCAGCTTGGCGACGGCAACCTACGAGCAGTACTTC

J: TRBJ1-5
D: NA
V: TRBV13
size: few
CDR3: CASSLTGSNQPQHF
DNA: TGTGCCAGCAGCTTGACAGGTAGCAATCAGCCCCAGCATTTT